A selection of T cell receptor beta chains follows, all from one sample in a study of a mutant IDH1 vaccine in newly diagnosed glioma. Produced via immunoSEQ multiplex PCR; TCRdb's table is partial and in-frame only. The repertoire holds tens of thousands of clones, 75% to 90% seen once, with approximately 0.8% in the top ten. Their antigens remain unidentified. The material sequenced was PBMCs, taken from a glioma patient whose treatment included an IDH1 peptide vaccine. The source of these receptors is a woman in her forties or fifties with glioma. The CDR3 runs from the conserved cysteine through the conserved F or W. The D gene is left open where the match is weak. Some rows have no size entry. The others give once, few or many, or a class for an expanded clone.

J,size,D,V,length,DNA,CDR3
TRBJ2-3,NA,NA,TRBV18,14,TGTGCCAGCTCACCCTCCTCCCTCACAGATACGCAGTATTTT,CASSPSSLTDTQYF
TRBJ2-1,NA,NA,TRBV9,15,TGTGCCAGCAGCTCTCAGGTGAGCTCCTACAATGAGCAGTTCTTC,CASSSQVSSYNEQFF
TRBJ2-1,NA,TRBD2,TRBV5-8,16,TGTGCCAGCAAGGGAGGGCGACTAGCGGGCCTTGACGAGCAGTTCTTC,CASKGGRLAGLDEQFF
TRBJ2-1,NA,NA,TRBV9,14,TGTGCCAGCAGCGTAGTTACTAGCAGCAATGAGCAGTTCTTC,CASSVVTSSNEQFF
TRBJ2-3,NA,NA,TRBV5-4,16,TGTGCCAGCAGCCCATTCCGGGACCCAAGCACAGATACGCAGTATTTT,CASSPFRDPSTDTQYF
TRBJ2-5,NA,NA,TRBV14,17,TGTGCCAGCAGCCAAGAGATAGGCACAGGCCGGGGGGAGACCCAGTACTTC,CASSQEIGTGRGETQYF
TRBJ2-7,NA,NA,TRBV4-1,17,TGCGCCAGCAGCCAAGATAGGGGCCTAGCGAATACCTACGAGCAGTACTTC,CASSQDRGLANTYEQYF
TRBJ2-7,few,NA,TRBV5-1,11,TGCGCCAGCAGCTCCTTCGGGGAGCAGTACTTC,CASSSFGEQYF
TRBJ1-2,NA,NA,TRBV19,12,TGTGCCAGTATGGATAGAGTCTATGGCTACACCTTC,CASMDRVYGYTF
TRBJ2-1,once,NA,TRBV7-9,16,TGTGCCAGCAGCTTAGGGTGGGCCTACGACGGAAATGAGCAGTTCTTC,CASSLGWAYDGNEQFF
TRBJ2-2,NA,TRBD2,TRBV7-9,16,TGTGCCAGCAGCACCAGCGGGAGTAGGTACACCGGGGAGCTGTTTTTT,CASSTSGSRYTGELFF
TRBJ1-1,NA,NA,TRBV19,15,TGTGCCAGTAGTATGATGGTACAGGCGGACACTGAAGCTTTCTTT,CASSMMVQADTEAFF
TRBJ2-3,NA,TRBD2,TRBV19,17,TGTGCCAGTAGCTGGACTAGCGGGAGCACTAGCACAGATACGCAGTATTTT,CASSWTSGSTSTDTQYF
TRBJ2-3,NA,TRBD2,TRBV9,16,TGTGCCAGCAGCCCCCGGACTAGCGGGAGCGCAGATACGCAGTATTTT,CASSPRTSGSADTQYF
TRBJ2-1,NA,NA,TRBV29-1,9,TGCAGCGCCGGGACCCCTCAGTTCTTC,CSAGTPQFF
TRBJ2-2,few,NA,TRBV10-1,13,TGCGCCAGCAGCAGGACAGTTACCGGGGAGCTGTTTTTT,CASSRTVTGELFF
TRBJ1-3,NA,NA,TRBV21-1,13,TGTGCCAGCCCCCGGAAGGTAGGAAACACCATATATTTT,CASPRKVGNTIYF
TRBJ2-7,NA,NA,TRBV6-5,11,TGTGCCAGCAGTTCCGCCTACGAGCAGTACTTC,CASSSAYEQYF
TRBJ2-3,NA,NA,TRBV27,14,TGTGCCAGCTACCCTAGGGGGGGTACAGATACGCAGTATTTT,CASYPRGGTDTQYF
TRBJ2-7,NA,TRBD2,TRBV5-4,15,TGTGCCAGCAGCTTGGGGAGTAGCGGGGCCTTGGAGCAGTACTTC,CASSLGSSGALEQYF
TRBJ2-7,NA,TRBD1,TRBV6-1,15,TGTGCCAGCAGTGAATTTGTAGGGGGCGGCTACGAGCAGTACTTC,CASSEFVGGGYEQYF
TRBJ1-3,NA,NA,TRBV7-6,16,TGTGCCAGCAGCTTAGCTGGGCCAAGCTCTGGAAACACCATATATTTT,CASSLAGPSSGNTIYF
TRBJ2-5,NA,NA,TRBV4-1,16,TGCGCCAGCAGCCAAGGGTGGGCGGGACTGCAAGAGACCCAGTACTTC,CASSQGWAGLQETQYF
TRBJ2-3,NA,NA,TRBV10-1,13,TGCGCCAGCAGTTGGTCTACCCGGGATACGCAGTATTTT,CASSWSTRDTQYF
TRBJ2-2,NA,TRBD2,TRBV7-3,16,TGTGCCAGCAGCTTTTCGCCTAGCGGGATTGACGGGGAGCTGTTTTTT,CASSFSPSGIDGELFF
TRBJ1-1,NA,NA,TRBV5-1,13,TGCGCCAGCAGCTTACAGATGAACACTGAAGCTTTCTTT,CASSLQMNTEAFF
TRBJ1-1,NA,NA,TRBV19,12,TGTGCCAGTAGTACCGGTGGGGTTGAAGCTTTCTTT,CASSTGGVEAFF
TRBJ1-2,NA,NA,TRBV28,16,TGTGCCAGCAGTTTCCCAGGGGCGGGTTCTGACTATGGCTACACCTTC,CASSFPGAGSDYGYTF
TRBJ1-6,NA,NA,TRBV7-2,13,TGTGCCAGCAGATCCTATTCCGGGTCACCCCTCCACTTT,CASRSYSGSPLHF
TRBJ1-2,NA,NA,TRBV19,14,TGTGCCAGTACCCCAAGGAAGGTCGGCTATGGCTACACCTTC,CASTPRKVGYGYTF
TRBJ2-7,NA,TRBD1,TRBV5-1,15,TGCGCCAGCAGCAAACCGGGACAGGGTGTCCACGAGCAGTACTTC,CASSKPGQGVHEQYF
TRBJ2-7,NA,TRBD2,TRBV14,15,TGTGCCAGCAGCCGTGGGACTAGCGGGACCTACGAGCAGTACTTC,CASSRGTSGTYEQYF
TRBJ1-1,few,NA,TRBV6-5,14,TGTGCCAGCAGTTCGCTAGACAGGAACACTGAAGCTTTCTTT,CASSSLDRNTEAFF
TRBJ1-1,NA,NA,TRBV27,14,TGTGCCAGCAGTCTCGTTGGAGGGGCGGTTGAAGCTTTCTTT,CASSLVGGAVEAFF
TRBJ1-5,NA,NA,TRBV13,14,TGTGCCAGCAGCTTAGGGAGAGGTAATCAGCCCCAGCATTTT,CASSLGRGNQPQHF
TRBJ1-1,NA,TRBD1,TRBV6-1,14,TGTGCCAGCGACAGGGGTTTCATGAACACTGAAGCTTTCTTT,CASDRGFMNTEAFF
TRBJ1-5,NA,NA,TRBV19,16,TGTGCCAGTAGTATGGGGTGGGGGGCCGGCAATCAGCCCCAGCATTTT,CASSMGWGAGNQPQHF
TRBJ2-7,NA,NA,TRBV23-1,13,TGCGCCAGCAGCCAACCGATTAAGTACGAGCAGTACTTC,CASSQPIKYEQYF
TRBJ1-4,NA,TRBD1,TRBV11-2,15,TGTGCCAGCTTACGGACAGGGGCGGCTAATGAAAAACTGTTTTTT,CASLRTGAANEKLFF
TRBJ2-1,NA,NA,TRBV10-3,12,TGTGCCATCCTTCCTGATTCCAATGAGCAGTTCTTC,CAILPDSNEQFF
TRBJ2-1,NA,TRBD2,TRBV19,17,TGTGCCAGTAGTTTCAGACTAGCGGGGCGGTACAACAATGAGCAGTTCTTC,CASSFRLAGRYNNEQFF
TRBJ2-1,NA,TRBD1,TRBV27,14,TGTGCCAGCAGTCCTAGGACAGGAGCGGATGAGCAGTTCTTC,CASSPRTGADEQFF
TRBJ2-2,NA,NA,TRBV7-8,16,TGTGCCAGCAGCCAATCTTGGACCCATAACACCGGGGAGCTGTTTTTT,CASSQSWTHNTGELFF
TRBJ2-2,NA,NA,TRBV19,10,TGTGCCAGTAGGGCCGGGGAGCTGTTTTTT,CASRAGELFF